Described below is a single T cell receptor (beta chain) sequence and its context. Stated time point: after neoadjuvant nivolumab, at surgical resection. In germline, CDR1 is MNHNY, CDR2 SVGAGI (reference sequence). The CDR3 loop spans 15 amino acids. Trimming removed 5 bases at V and 1 base at J, with 14 bases between. This record belongs to a study of neoadjuvant anti-PD-1 for oral cavity cancer. Study information: Around day 43, patients without progression received a fourth nivolumab dose before surgery.

Using immunoSEQ multiplex PCR, the repertoire was profiled, and TCRdb retains in-frame clones only, with some absent. The repertoire holds under 15,000 clones, with about four fifths as singletons. Material: PBMCs, obtained after nivolumab (anti-PD-1) treatment. The chain uses TRBV6-6 and TRBJ2-5, with a tentative D call TRBD1 (6 bases). The source of this sequence is a person between 35 and 79 years old with oral cavity squamous cell carcinoma. The CDR3 loop is CASSLADRTQETQYF. The DNA of the CDR3 is TGTGCCAGCAGTCTTGCCGACAGGACCCAAGAGACCCAGTACTTC.